The entry below describes one T cell receptor beta chain. Its target antigen remains unknown. Per-nucleotide qualities are absent, and no much larger clonotype sits a single base away. Patients with a history of autoimmune disease or receiving systemic immunosuppression were excluded from the trial. Peripheral blood for TCR sequencing was collected from all dose cohorts at baseline, on cycle 4 day 1, and on cycle 7 day 1. The samples were taken from a phase I, first-in-human, multicenter, open-label dose-escalation trial of ivuxolimab. Adults with locally advanced or metastatic melanoma, renal cell, hepatocellular, or head and neck squamous cell carcinoma were enrolled in the trial. Before TCR sequencing, CD4+ T cells and CD8+ T cells from peripheral blood were sorted into separate populations. CDR1 and CDR2 were assigned from the germline V gene as SGHTA and FQGTGA. From its cysteine to its phenylalanine, the CDR3 spans 15 amino acids. Just CDR3 DNA is preserved here, 45 bases in frame from base 1. Unmatched junction bases come to 10, with V trimmed by 5 bases and J by 7 bases.

Genomic DNA was extracted from sorted cells for sequencing of the TCRbeta CDR3 region. The immunoSEQ Assay was used for sequencing of TCRbeta CDR3 regions. TCRdb carries this immuneACCESS record with in-frame sequences only. Its versions omit some clonotypes, under half of them owing to an unresolved V gene in the studies checked, with the rest unexplained. The sample table holds about 46,000 clones, of which more than 85% were seen once. The ten biggest clones cover approximately 11% of the sample. The data were taken from a study of OX40 agonist ivuxolimab in advanced cancers. Regarding the complete study: Ivuxolimab was a fully human IgG2 agonistic monoclonal antibody targeting the costimulatory receptor OX40 (CD134). Intravenous ivuxolimab was administered to patients every 2 weeks at six dose levels: 0.01, 0.1, 0.3, 1.5, 3 and 10 mg/kg. The purpose of peripheral TCRbeta sequencing was to test whether ivuxolimab changed TCR sequence diversity and led to clonal T-cell expansion. Among the approximately 50 dose-escalation patients, about 19 had hepatocellular carcinoma, roughly 15 melanoma, 9 renal cell carcinoma and 9 head and neck cancer. The paper reports the monotherapy dose-escalation portion (N = 52 patients) of the phase I ivuxolimab trial. Three dose-escalation patients achieved partial responses, one with hepatocellular carcinoma and two with cutaneous melanoma. A male proportion of roughly 80% and a mean age of roughly 58 years, ranging from 23 to 79, were recorded for the dose-escalation cohort. Prior anti-PD-1, anti-PD-L1 or anti-CTLA-4 therapy was permitted, and checkpoint inhibitors had been received by less than 45% of dose-escalation patients. Study-level results and caveats: Antigen specificity was not determined for the clonally expanded peripheral T cells. After ivuxolimab, expanded clones were on average more numerous among CD8+ T cells than among CD4+ T cells. In the 0.1-3.0 mg/kg groups, partial responders had among the lowest normalized peripheral clonal expansion, particularly in CD8+ T cells. Clonal expansion of both CD4+ and CD8+ blood T cells was observed from baseline to week 6 at doses 0.1 to 3.0 mg/kg. Low levels of normalized T-cell clonal expansion were also seen in some patients who did not respond.

Specimen: CD4+ or CD8+ T cells sorted from blood, collected in a trial of the OX40 agonist ivuxolimab. The rearrangement joined TRBV7-3 to TRBJ1-2; TRBD1 agrees with 10 junctional bases. This receptor was obtained from an adult with an advanced solid tumor such as melanoma, head and neck, liver or kidney cancer. The nucleotide sequence reads as follows: TGTGCCAGCAGCCCCTCCGACAGGGGGCGGCGTGGCTACACCTTC. It encodes CASSPSDRGRRGYTF.